This T cell receptor beta chain emerged from a study of T cells expressing NK-cell markers. Study details: In sorted CD3+CD56+NKG2C+, CD3+CD56+NKG2C- and CD3+CD56-NKG2C+ T cells, TCR beta repertoires were obtained. Points from the study as a whole: NKG2C+ dominant clonotype frequencies in roughly six donors were 1.0-7.0% of CD8+ T cells. HCMV specificity of the expanded NKG2C+ T cell clones was not established.

Beta-chain TCR cDNA was generated via 5'RACE template switching with UMIs. TCRdb reprocessed the 5' RACE reads, keeping one entry per CDR3 protein, no DNA. This repertoire comprises under 200,000 distinct CDR3 sequences; its ten largest clones make up around a sixth. CDR3 size: 16 residues. Germline CDR1 LGHDT, CDR2 YNNKEL (reference sequence). Points on this clonotype: Its target is not known.

The TCR originated in a woman between 18 and 75 years old in good health. The material sequenced was blood T cells: a sorted CD56 or NKG2C T cell subset, CD4+ or CD8+ T cells, or bulk PBMC T cells (not recorded which). The chain combines TRBV3-1 with TRBJ1-1; TCRdb returns TRBD1, unconfirmable since there is no DNA. The chain's CDR3 is CASSHLPGHMNTEAFF.